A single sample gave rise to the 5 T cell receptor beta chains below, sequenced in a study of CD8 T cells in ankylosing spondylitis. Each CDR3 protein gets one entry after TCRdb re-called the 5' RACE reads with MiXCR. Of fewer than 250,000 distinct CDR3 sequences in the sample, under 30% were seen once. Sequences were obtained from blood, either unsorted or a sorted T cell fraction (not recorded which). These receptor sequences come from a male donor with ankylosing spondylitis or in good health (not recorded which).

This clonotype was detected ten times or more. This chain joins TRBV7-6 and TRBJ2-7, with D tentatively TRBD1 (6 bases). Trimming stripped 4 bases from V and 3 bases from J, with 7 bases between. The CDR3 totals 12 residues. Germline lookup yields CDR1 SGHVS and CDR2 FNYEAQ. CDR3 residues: CASSSGHYEQYF. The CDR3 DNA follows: TGTGCCAGCAGCTCGGGACACTACGAGCAGTACTTC.

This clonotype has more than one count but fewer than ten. For the CDR3, the DNA is TGTGCCAGCAGTGACAGGGGGCAGTTCTTC. Its protein product is CASSDRGQFF. The chain has TRBV12-3 or TRBV12-4 and TRBJ2-1; 8 nucleotides align to TRBD1. After removal of 5 bases from V and 12 bases from J, the junction contained 0 bases not matched to a gene. This CDR3 has 10 residues.

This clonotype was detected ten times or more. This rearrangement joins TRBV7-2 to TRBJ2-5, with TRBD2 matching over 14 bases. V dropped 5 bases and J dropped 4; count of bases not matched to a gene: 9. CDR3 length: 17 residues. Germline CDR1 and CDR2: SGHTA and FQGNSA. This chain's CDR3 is CASSPVSGLAGGETQYF. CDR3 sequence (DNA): TGTGCCAGCAGCCCCGTATCTGGACTAGCGGGAGGAGAGACCCAGTACTTC.

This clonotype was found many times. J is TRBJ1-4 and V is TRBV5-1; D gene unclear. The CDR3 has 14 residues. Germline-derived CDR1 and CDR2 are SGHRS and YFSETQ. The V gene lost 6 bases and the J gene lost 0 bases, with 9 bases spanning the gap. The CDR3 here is CASTVDATNEKLFF. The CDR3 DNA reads TGCGCCAGCACCGTAGATGCAACTAATGAAAAACTGTTTTTT.

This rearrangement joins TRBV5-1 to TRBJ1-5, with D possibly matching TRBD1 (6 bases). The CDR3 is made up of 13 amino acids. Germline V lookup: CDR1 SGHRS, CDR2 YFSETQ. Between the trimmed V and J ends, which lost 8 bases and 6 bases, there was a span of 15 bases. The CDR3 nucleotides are TGCGCCAGTCGCTCAGGGGAGGCTCAGCCCCAGCATTTT. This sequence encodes CASRSGEAQPQHF.